The TCR beta chain described here comes from a study of blood T cell repertoires in COVID-19. Data came from immunoSEQ multiplex PCR; TCRdb stores just in-frame clones and leaves some out. The table includes about 260,000 clones, around 86% detected once. Germline loops: CDR1 ENHRY, CDR2 SYGVKD. The CDR3 has 12 residues. Trimming cost V 4 bases and J 4 bases, with 6 bases left between them. The chain employs TRBV10-3 and TRBJ2-3; D is perhaps TRBD2 (6 bases). The receptor's source is a woman in her 40s who had recovered from COVID-19. Sample: peripheral blood. CDR3 coding DNA: TGTGCCATCAGTGGCGGGGCAGATACGCAGTATTTT. The encoded protein is CAISGGADTQYF.